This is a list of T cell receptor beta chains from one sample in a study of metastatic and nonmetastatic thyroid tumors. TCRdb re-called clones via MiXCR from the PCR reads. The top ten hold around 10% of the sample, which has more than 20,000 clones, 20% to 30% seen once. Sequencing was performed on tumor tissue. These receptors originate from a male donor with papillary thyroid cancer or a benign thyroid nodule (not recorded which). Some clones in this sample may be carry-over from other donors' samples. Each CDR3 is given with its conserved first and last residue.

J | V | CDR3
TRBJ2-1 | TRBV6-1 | CASSPGLAYNEQFF
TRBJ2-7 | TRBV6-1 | CASSAVGTSVSYEQYF
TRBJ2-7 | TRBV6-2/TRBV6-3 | CASSYSVAGGLGEQYF
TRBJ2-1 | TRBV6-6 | CASSIFQRAHVYDEQFF
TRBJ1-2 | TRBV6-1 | CASGSGINYGYTF
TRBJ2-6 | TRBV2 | CASSSGGFSRTNVLTF
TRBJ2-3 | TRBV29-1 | CSVRSNRVSGSMGTDTQYF
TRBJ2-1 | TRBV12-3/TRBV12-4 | CASSLSGVSYNEQFF
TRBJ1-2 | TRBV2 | CASSVATYPYGYTF
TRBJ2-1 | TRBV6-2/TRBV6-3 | CASSYIRANEQFF
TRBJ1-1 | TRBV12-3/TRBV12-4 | CASSLPETYTEAFF
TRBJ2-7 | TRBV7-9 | CASSLASGGSYEQYF
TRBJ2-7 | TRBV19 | CASSGPGLTYEQYF
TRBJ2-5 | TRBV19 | CASSIGNQGETQYF
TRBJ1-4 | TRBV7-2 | CASSSRGSEKLFF
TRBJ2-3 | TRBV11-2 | CASTFAGVPSTDTQYF
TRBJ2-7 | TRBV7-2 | CASSLGLGSSYEQYF
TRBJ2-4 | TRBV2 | CASSEPGRGIQYF
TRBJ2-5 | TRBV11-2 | CASSLNSRLETQYF
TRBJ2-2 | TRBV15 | CATSRERTGTSGIANTGELFF
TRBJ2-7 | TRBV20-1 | CSARATTGTSGSEHYF
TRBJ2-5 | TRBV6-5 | CASSYVSSGQETQYF
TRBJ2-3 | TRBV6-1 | CASSRRTSGLDTQYF
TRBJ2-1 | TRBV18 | CASSQRLAISYNEQFF
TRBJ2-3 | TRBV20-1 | CSASPTSGVSDTQYF
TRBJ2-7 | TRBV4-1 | CASSQGGQVQPYEPYF
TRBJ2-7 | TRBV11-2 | CASSTPTPGTGPYEQYF
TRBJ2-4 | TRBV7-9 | CASSLDIQNIQYF
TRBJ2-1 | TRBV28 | CASSLWAGSPYNEQFF
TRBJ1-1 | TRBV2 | CASSDGQGWDTEAFF
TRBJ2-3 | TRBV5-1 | CASSLGNGGGPDTQYF
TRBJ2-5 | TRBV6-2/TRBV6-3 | CASSGTGYGETQYF
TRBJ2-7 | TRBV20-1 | CSATKRGLEAWRYEQYF
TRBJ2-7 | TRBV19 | CASSPRQGGPEQYF
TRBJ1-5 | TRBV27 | CASSPNYSNQPQHF
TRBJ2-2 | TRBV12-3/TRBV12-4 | CASSSRTSGSSGELFF
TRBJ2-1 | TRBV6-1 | CASLSTTNEQFF
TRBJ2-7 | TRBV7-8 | CASSLSGRTLYEQYF
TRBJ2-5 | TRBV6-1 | CASGWAEQETQYF
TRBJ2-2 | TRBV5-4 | CASNDRHTGELFF
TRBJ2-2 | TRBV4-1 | CASSQRRTGSPGELFF
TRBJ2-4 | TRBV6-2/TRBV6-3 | CASSYDGGRSWDIQYF
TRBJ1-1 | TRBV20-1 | CSAIPLNTEAFF
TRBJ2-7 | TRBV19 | CASRHRDRGTYEQYF
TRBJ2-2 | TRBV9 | CASSRTSGGTGELFF
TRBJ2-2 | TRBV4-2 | CASSRGHGNTGELFF
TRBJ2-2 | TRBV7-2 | CASRRLASAGVELIF
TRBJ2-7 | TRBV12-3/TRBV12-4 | CASSSSGSYEQYF
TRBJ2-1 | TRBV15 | CATSRDHAGGPGEQFF
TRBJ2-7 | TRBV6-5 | CASSYSSEQYF